This T cell receptor beta chain was found in a study of CD8 T cells in ankylosing spondylitis. In the case of this clonotype: Its antigen is undetermined.

There are 16 residues in the CDR3. Germline V gene sequence: CDR1 DFQATT, CDR2 SNEGSKA (reference sequence). V shed 5 bases, J shed 5 bases, and the junction held 14 bases outside the gene matches. Libraries for TCR beta were made by quantitative 5'-RACE with molecular barcodes. MiXCR, applied by TCRdb to the 5' RACE reads, yields one record per CDR3 protein. Of approximately 240,000 distinct CDR3 sequences in the sample, 20% to 30% were seen once. Study-wide findings and caveats: Clones linked to disease, bearing a CD8+ phenotype, were relatively rare in peripheral blood. According to the report, clones linked to the disease were significantly enriched in matched synovial fluid samples taken from ankylosing spondylitis patients. A motif of roughly eight highly homologous TCR beta variants was seen as apparently characteristic of ankylosing spondylitis blood.

This sequence was found in a male donor with ankylosing spondylitis or in good health (not recorded which). The rearrangement joins TRBV20-1 to TRBJ2-5; 10 bases are shared with TRBD2. The sequencing sample was made of blood, either unsorted or a sorted T cell fraction (not recorded which). CDR3 in DNA: TGCAGTGCTGTACGAGGAGCGGGGGGGCCAATGGAGACCCAGTACTTC. This translates into CSAVRGAGGPMETQYF.